This record looks at one T cell receptor (beta chain) sequence and its context. These data originate in a study of human T cells and chemical hapten exposure. Before extraction, the whole blood was not fractionated, and total RNA was taken from it. V lost 5 bases, J lost 1 base, and 12 bases lay in between. CDR1 is SQVTM, CDR2 ANQGSEA, per germline. The CDR3 consists of 13 residues. The study's library attached unique molecular identifiers to single cDNA molecules. TCRdb itself ran the reads through MiXCR, one entry per CDR3 protein. The sample includes about 480 distinct CDR3 sequences, more than 60% of them seen just once.

This TCR derives from a human donor with alopecia, or a healthy volunteer (not recorded which). Some clones in this sample may be carry-over from other donors' samples. This table probably holds off-target reads from a library built for another chain. The chain has TRBV29-1 and TRBJ2-7; no clear D gene. The specimen sequenced was whole blood. The CDR3 DNA sequence: TGCAGCGTTTGGTCTGAAAGATCCTACGAGCAGTACTTC. This translates into CSVWSERSYEQYF.